The T cell receptor (beta chain) described here comes from a study of shared clonotypes between healthy human individuals. Findings and limits, study-wide: Clonotype sharing levels among donors were expected to vary with sequencing depth.

V lost 5 bases and J 0 bases, leaving 18 bases between the germline ends. The CDR3 length is 17 residues. CDR1 and CDR2 (germline): SGHVS, FQNEAQ. Profiled with immunoSEQ multiplex PCR; TCRdb holds only in-frame clones, not every one. This table has some 690,000 clones, about 90% appearing once. Of note for this clone: The antigen is undetermined.

This chain uses TRBV7-8 with TRBJ2-3, with D possibly matching TRBD1 (6 bases). The sequence was obtained from a young man in good health. Some clones in this sample may be carry-over from other donors' samples. The specimen was memory CD8+ T cells from PBMCs. The subset is: CD45RO+ cells pooled with CCR7-negative TemRA cells. CDR3 nucleotide sequence: TGTGCCAGCAGCCCCCCGGGACAAGTCGCTAGCACAGATACGCAGTATTTT. The encoded protein is CASSPPGQVASTDTQYF.